This T cell receptor beta chain was profiled in a study of T cell clonotyping in hematopoietic cell transplantation. Study findings and constraints: No sorting was done, leaving CD4 and CD8 contributions mixed. Few recipient clonotypes overlapped donors; over 95% were de novo at given depth. Graft donor and pretransplant recipient Inverse Simpson Index values predicted broader posttransplant TCR diversity.

Assay: immunoSEQ multiplex PCR; the TCRdb copy retains only in-frame clones and omits some. This sample has about 12,000 clones, with less than 60% found just once. A note on this clone: The antigen is not known.

The CDR3 consists of 14 residues. Germline values: CDR1 MNHEY, CDR2 SMNVEV (reference sequence). J gave up 1 base and V 6 bases, and 6 bases lay outside the gene matches. This TCR was sampled from a man in his fifties in good health. Some clones in this sample may be carry-over from other donors' samples. The V call is TRBV27, the J call TRBJ2-7; 7 bases agree with TRBD1. Specimen: peripheral blood mononuclear cells. CDR3 bases: TGTGCCAGCAGACGATCAGGGGGATCCTACGAGCAGTACTTC. It is translated as CASRRSGGSYEQYF.